This T cell receptor (beta chain) stems from a study of T cell responses to AZD1222 COVID-19 vaccine. Study observations and caveats: Repertoire sampling was restricted to post-peak T cell response timepoints. Only a handful of AZD1222 recipients, six or seven in all, had baseline seropositivity. Increased Spike-specific TCR breadth and depth were observed after two AZD1222 doses. Clonal diversity was possibly underestimated, and the donors were mostly white British, with more females.

The repertoire was sequenced with immunoSEQ multiplex PCR; TCRdb's copy has only in-frame clones and lacks some. In the table there are over 120,000 clones, 80% to 95% of which are singletons. Germline V gene data show CDR1 as MDHEN and CDR2 as SYDVKM. V gave up 8 bases and J gave up 9 bases; unmatched junction bases: 10. This CDR3 region has 12 residues. To note about this clone: Its antigen remains unidentified.

V and J are TRBV28 and TRBJ2-7, with TRBD2 identical over 7 bases. The starting material was peripheral blood, obtained on day 0 of AZD1222 vaccination. This clonotype was sampled from an adult in good health. In nucleotides, the CDR3 is TGTGCCAGCGTGAGCGGGGTTTCGGGGCAGTACTTC. This gives the protein CASVSGVSGQYF.